This T cell receptor (beta chain) was sequenced for a study of regulatory T cells in long-lasting Graves disease. The authors built TCR beta libraries using iRepertoire HTBI primers and Arm-PCR of CDR3 regions. TCRdb passed the multiplex PCR reads through MiXCR, listing each CDR3 protein once. Of some 500,000 distinct CDR3 sequences in the sample, 15% to 20% are singletons; the top ten hold more than 20%. Germline assignment: CDR1 SGHDT and CDR2 YYEEEE. The CDR3 consists of 15 residues. Trimming shortened V by 2 bases and J by 5 bases, and 17 bases separated the two germline ends. Time point denoted: newly diagnosed GD, antithyroid drugs for less than 3 months. RNA extracted from PBMCs served as the sequencing template. This sample also appeared in a second study, on T cells in Graves' hyperthyroidism and ophthalmopathy. That source adds: Blood also contained most expanded thyroid clonotypes above 0.001. By a 13 V-J model, ophthalmopathy was set apart from stable hyperthyroidism.

This receptor was identified in a woman aged 35-65 years with Graves disease. The material was peripheral blood mononuclear cells (PBMCs), obtained at new diagnosis, from a patient treated with antithyroid drugs. This chain connects TRBV5-6 to TRBJ2-7, with D maybe TRBD1 (6 bases). CDR3 DNA sequence: TGTGCCAGCAGCTTATTGGGGGCCAGAGGACACGAGCAGTACTTC. Its protein product is CASSLLGARGHEQYF.